Below, one T cell receptor (beta chain) is given with its context. Its target is unknown. The data were taken from a study of blood T cells in healthy people across ages. V was trimmed by 5 bases and J by 2 bases, leaving 16 bases between them. CDR1 is DFQATT, CDR2 SNEGSKA, per germline (reference sequence). The CDR3 consists of 15 residues. It was with a sample-barcoded 5' primer and a J-beta primer mix that a second PCR of roughly 7 to 12 cycles was run. Every sample gave at least 2.5 million paired-end reads containing CDR3. One entry per CDR3 protein, called by TCRdb with MiXCR from the 5' RACE reads. The sample includes about 1,000,000 distinct CDR3 sequences, under 45% of them seen just once. General study results and limits: Unknown CMV status may confound age-related changes in expanded clones. TCR beta diversity was tightly associated with the proportion of naive T cells. While age rose, TCR beta diversity per million T cells dropped in a roughly linear way.

The sample consisted of blood. This chain joins TRBV20-1 and TRBJ2-1; the D gene is possibly TRBD2 (6 bases). The TCR comes from a woman between 55 and 75 years old in good health. DNA of the CDR3: TGCAGTGCTTTGAGCCCGCTAGCGCCCTACAATGAGCAGTTCTTC. Its translation: CSALSPLAPYNEQFF.